This TCR beta chain was captured by sequencing in a study of T cells after yellow fever vaccination. TCRdb ran MiXCR on the 5' RACE reads and lists one entry per CDR3 protein. The table shows 300,000 to 350,000 distinct CDR3 sequences, with approximately 4% occurring only once. The CDR3 contains 13 residues. V lost 8 bases and J lost 3, with 10 bases in between. Sample: PBMCs, taken 15 days after the yellow fever booster vaccination. The rearrangement links TRBV23-1 to TRBJ2-2, with D unresolved. TRBV23-1 is flagged as an ORF with uncertain function. The receptor was isolated from a man aged 18-30 years who received the YFV17D yellow fever vaccine. CDR3 residues: CASCSPDTGELFF. DNA for the CDR3: TGCGCCAGCTGTAGCCCTGACACCGGGGAGCTGTTTTTT.